This T cell receptor beta chain was identified during a study of blood T cell repertoires in COVID-19. Study information: PBMCs, B-cell-depleted T cells, or T cells were the source of the cDNA or gDNA that made up the material.

The CDR3 contains 13 residues. Germline values: CDR1 MNHEY, CDR2 SMNVEV (reference sequence). V was shortened by 5 bases and J by 6 bases, with 12 bases between the two germline ends. Some clones are missing from TCRdb's copy, which holds only in-frame ones; the method was immunoSEQ multiplex PCR. Altogether some 280,000 clones are present, approximately 91% being singletons, with the ten largest covering approximately 0.85%. Sequencing was done on a sample of peripheral blood. The TCR sequence derives from a woman in her 40s who had recovered from COVID-19. The rearrangement joins TRBV27 to TRBJ2-3; D gene unclear. CDR3: CASSPAVEDTQYF. The CDR3 region has the DNA TGTGCCAGCAGTCCCGCCGTGGAGGATACGCAGTATTTT.